The text below deals with one T cell receptor beta chain. Compared with the rest of its sample, this clonotype is medium-sized (0.01 to 0.1%). Its specific antigen is unknown. Qualities for individual bases were not recorded, and no much larger clone is one base off. This sample stems from a study of spatial heterogeneity in lung cancer (dated by TCRdb to between 2018 and 2021). For the study in its entirety: Beta-chain transcripts were consistently detected in greater numbers than alpha-chain transcripts, which likely reflects a higher abundance of beta-chain transcripts. TCR repertoire features were related to nonsynonymous mutation counts determined by whole-exome sequencing of tumor tissue. The study quantitatively compared TCR alpha and beta repertoires across multiple tumor regions, matched nontumor lung and blood in non-small cell lung cancer. At surgery, both alpha and beta chains were TCR-sequenced in 200 to 250 tumor regions, 63 to 80 matched nontumor lung samples and over 50 PBMC samples. In the raw uncorrected reads, each unique combination of TCR and UMI appeared more than ten times on average. In tumor regions, TCR transcript counts showed a strong correlation with a T cell transcriptional module score from matched bulk RNA-seq.

The V end gives up 7 bases and the J end 13 bases, leaving 4 bases in the junction not matched to a gene. Looking up the germline V gene yields CDR1 SNHLY and CDR2 FYNNEI. The CDR3, cysteine through phenylalanine, is 12 amino acids long. The retained sequence is limited to the CDR3, 36 bases, with the frame set at the first base. Libraries were built with 5' RACE. The sample was run on a NextSeq 500. In the TCR library protocol, a unique molecular identifier was attached to each TCR cDNA molecule so that PCR and sequencing errors could be corrected. On the authors' methods: Decombinator tools were used for TCR identification, UMI-based error correction and CDR3 extraction. Expanded TCRs were defined as those above a frequency of 2 per 1,000, corresponding to the top 1% of the tumor frequency distribution. Expanded tumor TCRs statistically deemed absent (corrected P<0.05) from at least one tumor region were classed as regional, and all other expanded tumor TCRs were classed as ubiquitous. Renyi diversity was calculated using the R vegan package after each repertoire was subsampled 100 times to 5,000 TCRs. CDR3 similarity networks were built from amino acid triplet string-kernel similarity, with CDR3s being connected when pairwise similarity was above 0.82. TCRdb cleaned the public reads at Q25 with fastp, built clones with MiXCR and kept in-frame beta chains. Rows with one shared CDR3 protein collapse into an entry with the most common genes and DNA. TCRdb's processing, not the authors' own work, is the source of the V and J calls. The table for this sample lists 2,600 or so distinct CDR3 sequences; about 5.6% of them were counted only once. The top ten constitute 9.1% of the sample.

Overall study outcomes, separate from this receptor: The tumor nonsynonymous mutation count correlated with the number of expanded alpha and beta TCRs within the tumor. Counts of ubiquitous and regional expanded TCRs were found to correlate with counts of ubiquitous and regional nonsynonymous mutations, respectively. TCR-seq coverage of tumor T cells was estimated to be only approximately 7.3% for alpha chains and 13% for beta chains. Confirming at a functional level the hypothesis that regional TCRs recognize regional mutations was considered to require additional single-cell paired TCR alpha and beta sequencing.

The sample's time point, from its label and the paper: sample taken at primary tumor resection. Donors were approximately 72 patients with early-stage, untreated non-small cell lung cancer from the lung TRACERx cohort. Whole RNA extracted from tumor and nontumor lung tissue, or from cryopreserved PBMC samples, was used for TCR sequencing without cell sorting. Only patients for whom sufficient RNA was available from at least two tumor regions were selected for TCR sequencing. Tumor and adjacent nontumor lung specimens were reviewed by a lung pathologist before selection. The sequence is built from TRBV2 and TRBJ1-6; TRBD1 lines up with 10 middle nucleotides. The receptor was derived from a male donor with early-stage non-small cell lung cancer. The sequences come from lung tumor tissue, collected at surgery. Here the CDR3 is given as CASTGQGGPLHF. At the DNA level, the sequence is TGTGCCAGCACCGGACAGGGGGGCCCCCTCCACTTT. The entire variable domain, with the stretches around the CDR3 drawn from the reference TRBV2 and TRBJ1-6 proteins, is EPEVTQTPSHQVTQMGQEVILRCVPISNHLYFYWYRQILGQKVEFLVSFYNNEISEKSEIFDDQFSVERPDGSNFTLKIRSTKLEDSAMYFCASTGQGGPLHFGNGTRLTVT.